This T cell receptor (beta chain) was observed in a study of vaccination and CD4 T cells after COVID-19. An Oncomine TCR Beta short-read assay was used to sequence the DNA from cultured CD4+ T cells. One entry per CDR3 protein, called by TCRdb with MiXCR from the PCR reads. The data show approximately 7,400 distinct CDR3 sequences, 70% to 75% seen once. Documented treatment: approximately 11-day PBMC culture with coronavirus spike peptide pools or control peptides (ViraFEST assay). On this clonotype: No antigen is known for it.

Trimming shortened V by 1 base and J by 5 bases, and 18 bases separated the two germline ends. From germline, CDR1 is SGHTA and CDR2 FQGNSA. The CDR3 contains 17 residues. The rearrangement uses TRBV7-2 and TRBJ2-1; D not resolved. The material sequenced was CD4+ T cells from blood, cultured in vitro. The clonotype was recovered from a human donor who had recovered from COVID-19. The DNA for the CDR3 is TGTGCCAGCAGCTTAGTCTTGTGGACCTCCCCTGACAATGAGCAGTTCTTC. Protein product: CASSLVLWTSPDNEQFF.